The T cell receptor (beta chain) described here comes from a study of regulatory T cells in long-lasting Graves disease. Study-level points and caveats: With a few thousand shared public clonotypes, persistent patients exceeded new patients, who shared 950 to 1,000. Persistent cases favored TRBV28, TRBJ1-2 and TRBJ2-5.

In its sample, this clonotype was seen many times. The antigen remains unidentified. Germline CDR1 is LNHDA and CDR2 is SQIVND (reference sequence). The V end was cut by 4 bases, the J end by 4 bases, with 18 bases between. The CDR3 is 16 residues long. Time point: newly diagnosed GD, antithyroid drugs for less than 3 months. Preparation of the TCR library used RNA extracted from PBMCs. Library construction for TCR beta used iRepertoire HTBI primers and Arm-PCR of CDR3 regions. TCRdb reprocessed the multiplex PCR reads via MiXCR and lists one record per CDR3 protein. There are some 200,000 distinct CDR3 sequences in the sample; approximately 18% occur only once, and approximately 12% lies in the top ten. The sample was also reused in another study, on T cells in Graves' hyperthyroidism and ophthalmopathy. As that study records: Graves' hyperthyroidism without ophthalmopathy progression within 18 months was termed stable. Most clonotypes expanded in the thyroid (above 0.001) were also present in blood.

This chain uses TRBV19 with TRBJ2-3; tentative D call: TRBD2 (6 bases). Sequencing used peripheral blood mononuclear cells (PBMCs), obtained at new diagnosis, from a patient treated with antithyroid drugs. The receptor was derived from a woman in her twenties or thirties with Graves disease. In DNA, the CDR3 is TGTGCCAGTAGTACTCCGGGGCTCGGGGGTGCAGATACGCAGTATTTT. This translates into CASSTPGLGGADTQYF.